The T cell receptor beta chain under discussion was sequenced for a study of control samples from healthy donors and cancer patients. Here immunoSEQ multiplex PCR was the method, and the copy in TCRdb shows in-frame clones only, minus some. The sample includes 100,000 to 150,000 clones, roughly 90% of them seen just once. CDR3 length: 14 residues. CDR1 LNHDA and CDR2 SQIVND come from the germline V gene (reference sequence). V lost 4 bases, J lost 3 bases, and 5 bases stayed unmatched. The clonotype originates from a man between 45 and 60 years old with head and neck cancer. The sample taken for sequencing was PBMCs. The chain recombines TRBV19 with TRBJ2-7; TRBD1 agrees at 8 bases. The CDR3 coding sequence is TGTGCCAGTAGTACCGGGACAGGCAACTACGAGCAGTACTTC. Translated, it gives CASSTGTGNYEQYF.